These 4 T cell receptor beta chains originate from one sample sequenced in a study of cytomegalovirus exposure and HLA in healthy donors. The PCR employed 60 Vbeta primers together with 13 Jbeta primers. Sequenced by immunoSEQ multiplex PCR; TCRdb stores in-frame clones only, minus some. The sample includes roughly 100,000 clones, 75% to 90% seen only once; the top ten take approximately 6.9%. Sequencing was carried out using PBMCs. These TCRs come from a man aged 25 to 40 in good health and CMV-seropositive.

The CDR3 DNA follows: TGTGCCAGCAGCCAAGCCCAGAGGAGCTACGAGCAGTACTTC. Protein sequence: CASSQAQRSYEQYF. J is TRBJ2-7 and V is TRBV4-2, with D unclear. CDR3 length: 14 amino acids. Trimming cost V 1 base and J 3 bases, with 10 bases left between them. CDR1 is LGHNA and CDR2 is YNFKEQ in the germline V gene.

This sequence joins TRBV12-5 and TRBJ1-3; TRBD1 might be the D (5 bases). There are 14 residues in the CDR3. Germline V gene sequence: CDR1 LGHNT, CDR2 FRNRAP. In DNA, the CDR3 is TGTGCCCCTTGGGGCAGTTACTCTGGAAACACCATATATTTT. Its translation: CAPWGSYSGNTIYF. Variable domain in full (rest from reference TRBV12-5 and TRBJ1-3): DARVTQTPRHKVTEMGQEVTMRCQPILGHNTVFWYRQTMMQGLELLAYFRNRAPLDDSGMPKDRFSAEMPDATLATLKIQPSEPRDSAVYFCAPWGSYSGNTIYFGEGSWLTVV.

The gene calls are TRBV15 and TRBJ1-4, with 7 positions matching TRBD1. The germline CDR1 and CDR2 sequences are LNHNV and YYDKDF (reference sequence). This CDR3 is 15 amino acids long. V was pared by 2 bases and J by 5 bases, with 5 bases of the junction left unmatched. This CDR3 reads CATSRPGQQNEKLFF. The CDR3 bases are TGTGCCACCAGCAGACCGGGACAGCAGAATGAAAAACTGTTTTTT.

The rearrangement uses TRBV2 and TRBJ1-2; TRBD1 might be the D (5 bases). V lost 6 bases and J lost 7, with 18 bases in between. The V gene's germline CDR1 is SNHLY and CDR2 FYNNEI. This CDR3 region has 14 residues. CDR3 residues: CASRGGGAWGGYTF. The CDR3 DNA sequence: TGTGCCAGCAGGGGTGGTGGGGCCTGGGGTGGCTACACCTTC.